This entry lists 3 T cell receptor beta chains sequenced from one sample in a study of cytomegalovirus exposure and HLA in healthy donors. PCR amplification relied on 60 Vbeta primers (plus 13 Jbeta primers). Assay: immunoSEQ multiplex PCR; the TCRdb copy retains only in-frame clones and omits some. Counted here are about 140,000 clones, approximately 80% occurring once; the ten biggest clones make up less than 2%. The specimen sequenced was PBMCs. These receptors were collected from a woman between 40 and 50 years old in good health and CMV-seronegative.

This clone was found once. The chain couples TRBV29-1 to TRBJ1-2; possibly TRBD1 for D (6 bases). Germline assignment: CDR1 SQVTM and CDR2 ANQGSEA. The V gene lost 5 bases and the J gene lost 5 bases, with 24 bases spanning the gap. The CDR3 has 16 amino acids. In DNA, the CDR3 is TGCAGCGTTCCCGACCTGGGCAGGGGCAGGGGATATGGCTACACCTTC. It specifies CSVPDLGRGRGYGYTF.

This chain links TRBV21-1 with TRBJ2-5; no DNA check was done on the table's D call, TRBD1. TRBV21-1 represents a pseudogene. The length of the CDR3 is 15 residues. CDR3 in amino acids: CARGTGTKTQETQYF. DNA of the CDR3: TGTGCCAGGGGTACCGGGACAAAAACACAAGAGACCCAGTACTTC.

CDR3 coding DNA: TGCAGCACCTCCAGGGTGACTAACTATGGCTACACCTTC. Protein: CSTSRVTNYGYTF. The rearrangement links TRBV29-1 to TRBJ1-2, with D perhaps TRBD1 (5 bases). The CDR3 is made up of 13 amino acids. V lost 8 bases to trimming and J lost 0 bases, with 13 bases between them. The germline gives CDR1 SQVTM, CDR2 ANQGSEA.